This TCR beta chain derives from a study of blood T cell repertoires in COVID-19. The overall study: Samples came from the United States, Italy and Spain, spanning acute and convalescent COVID-19.

Authors' processing steps: For nucleated cells, counts were estimated from reference gene primer amplification. Here immunoSEQ multiplex PCR was the method, and the copy in TCRdb shows in-frame clones only, minus some. The V and J calls and clone size come from that table; D and trimming were worked out from the DNA. The sample records approximately 190,000 clones, 80% being singletons. The CDR3 has 19 residues. The rearrangement uses TRBV21-1 and TRBJ1-5; no DNA check was done on the table's D call, TRBD1. TRBV21-1 is listed as a pseudogene. This TCR was sampled from a man in his 60s with acute or convalescent COVID-19. Sequenced input: peripheral blood. The DNA for the CDR3 is TGTGCCAGCAGCAAATTAGAAGGCCAGGGGGCCCTTAGCAATCAGCCCCAGCATTTT. Its protein is CASSKLEGQGALSNQPQHF.